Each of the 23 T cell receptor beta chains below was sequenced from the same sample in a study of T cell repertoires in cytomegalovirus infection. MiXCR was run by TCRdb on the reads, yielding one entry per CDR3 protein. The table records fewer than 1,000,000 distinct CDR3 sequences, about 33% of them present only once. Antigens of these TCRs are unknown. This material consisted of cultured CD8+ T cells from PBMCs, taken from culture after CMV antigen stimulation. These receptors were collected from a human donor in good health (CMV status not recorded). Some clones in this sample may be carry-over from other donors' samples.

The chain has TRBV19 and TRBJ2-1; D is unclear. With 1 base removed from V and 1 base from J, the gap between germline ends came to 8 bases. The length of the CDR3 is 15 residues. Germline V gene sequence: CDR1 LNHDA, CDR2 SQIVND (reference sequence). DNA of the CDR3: TGTGCCAGTAGTATAGCACGCTATTCCTACAATGAGCAGTTCTTC. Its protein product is CASSIARYSYNEQFF.

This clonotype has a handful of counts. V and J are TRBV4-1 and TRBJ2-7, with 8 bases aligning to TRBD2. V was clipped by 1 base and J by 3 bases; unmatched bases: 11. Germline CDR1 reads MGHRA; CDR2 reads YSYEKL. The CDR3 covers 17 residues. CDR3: CASSQGPAAGGIYEQYF. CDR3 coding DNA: TGCGCCAGCAGCCAAGGGCCCGCGGCGGGGGGCATCTACGAGCAGTACTTC.

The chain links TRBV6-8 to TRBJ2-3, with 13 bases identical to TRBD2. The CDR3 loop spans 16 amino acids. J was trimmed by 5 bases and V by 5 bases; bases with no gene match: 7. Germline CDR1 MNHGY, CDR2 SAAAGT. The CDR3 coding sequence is TGTGCCAGCAGTACAGTACTAGCGGGGGGGAGAGATACGCAGTATTTT. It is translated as CASSTVLAGGRDTQYF.

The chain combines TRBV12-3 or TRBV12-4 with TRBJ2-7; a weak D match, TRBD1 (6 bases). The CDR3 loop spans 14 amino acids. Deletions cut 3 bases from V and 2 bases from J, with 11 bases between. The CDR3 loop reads CASSFQDRTYEQYF. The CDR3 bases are TGTGCCAGCAGTTTTCAGGACAGAACCTACGAGCAGTACTTC.

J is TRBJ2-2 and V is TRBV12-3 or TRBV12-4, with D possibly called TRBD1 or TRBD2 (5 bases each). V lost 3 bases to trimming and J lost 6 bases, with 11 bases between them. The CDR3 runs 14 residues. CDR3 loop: CASSLRSGPGELFF. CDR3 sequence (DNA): TGTGCCAGCAGTTTGAGGTCGGGACCCGGGGAGCTGTTTTTT.

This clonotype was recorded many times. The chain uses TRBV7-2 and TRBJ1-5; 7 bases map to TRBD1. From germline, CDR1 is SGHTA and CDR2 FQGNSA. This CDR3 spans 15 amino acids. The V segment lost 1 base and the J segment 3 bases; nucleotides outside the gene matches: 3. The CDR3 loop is CASSLEGQINQPQHF. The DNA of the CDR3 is TGTGCCAGCAGCTTAGAGGGACAGATCAATCAGCCCCAGCATTTT.

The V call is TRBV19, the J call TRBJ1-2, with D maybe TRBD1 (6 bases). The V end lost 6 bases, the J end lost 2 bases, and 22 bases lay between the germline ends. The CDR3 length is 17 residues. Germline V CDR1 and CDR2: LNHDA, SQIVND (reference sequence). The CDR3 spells CASSQSGTISRNYGYTF. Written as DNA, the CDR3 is TGTGCCAGTAGCCAATCCGGGACAATCAGTCGCAACTATGGCTACACCTTC.

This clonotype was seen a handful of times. The CDR3, as DNA: TGTGCCAGCGGATGGGAGCACACTGAAGCTTTCTTT. Translated, it gives CASGWEHTEAFF. This chain links TRBV6-1 with TRBJ1-1; D remains ambiguous. This CDR3 region has 12 residues. Trimming cost V 8 bases and J 3 bases, with 10 bases left between them. Germline V lookup: CDR1 MNHNS, CDR2 SASEGT.

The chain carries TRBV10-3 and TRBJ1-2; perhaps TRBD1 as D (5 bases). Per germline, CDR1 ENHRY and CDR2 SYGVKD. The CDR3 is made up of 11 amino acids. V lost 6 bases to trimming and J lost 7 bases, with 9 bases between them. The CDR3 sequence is CAIRGRPGYTF. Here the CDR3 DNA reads TGTGCCATCAGGGGACGTCCTGGCTACACCTTC.

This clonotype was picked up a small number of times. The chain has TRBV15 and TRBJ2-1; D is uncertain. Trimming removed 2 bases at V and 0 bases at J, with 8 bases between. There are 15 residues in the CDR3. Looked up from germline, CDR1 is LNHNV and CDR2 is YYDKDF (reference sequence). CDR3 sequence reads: CATSRSRSSYNEQFF. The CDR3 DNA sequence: TGTGCCACCAGCAGATCCCGGAGCTCCTACAATGAGCAGTTCTTC.

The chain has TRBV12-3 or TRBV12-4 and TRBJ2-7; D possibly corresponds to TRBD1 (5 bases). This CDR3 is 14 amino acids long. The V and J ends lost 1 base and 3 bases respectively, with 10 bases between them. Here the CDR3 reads CASSLGSGFYEQYF. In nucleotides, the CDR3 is TGTGCCAGCAGTTTAGGGTCAGGGTTCTACGAGCAGTACTTC.

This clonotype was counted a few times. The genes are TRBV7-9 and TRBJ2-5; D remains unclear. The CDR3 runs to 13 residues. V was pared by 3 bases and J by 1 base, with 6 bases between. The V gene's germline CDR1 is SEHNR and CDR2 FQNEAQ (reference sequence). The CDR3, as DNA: TGTGCCAGCAGCTTTCCACGCCAAGAGACCCAGTACTTC. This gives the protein CASSFPRQETQYF. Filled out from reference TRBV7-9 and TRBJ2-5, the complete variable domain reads DTGVSQNPRHKITKRGQNVTFRCDPISEHNRLYWYRQTLGQGPEFLTYFQNEAQLEKSRLLSDRFSAERPKGSFSTLEIQRTEQGDSAMYLCASSFPRQETQYFGPGTRLLVL.

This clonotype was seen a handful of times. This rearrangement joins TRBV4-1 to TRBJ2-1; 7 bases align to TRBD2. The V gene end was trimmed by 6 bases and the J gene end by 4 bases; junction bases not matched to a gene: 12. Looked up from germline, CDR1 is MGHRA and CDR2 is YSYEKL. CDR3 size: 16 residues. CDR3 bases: TGCGCCAGCAGTCCCCCGGGGGGTGGGGGATACAATGAGCAGTTCTTC. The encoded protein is CASSPPGGGGYNEQFF.

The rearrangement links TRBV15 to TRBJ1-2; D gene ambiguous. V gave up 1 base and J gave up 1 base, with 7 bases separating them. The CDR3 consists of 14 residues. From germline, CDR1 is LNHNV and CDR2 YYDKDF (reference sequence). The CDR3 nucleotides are TGTGCCACCAGCAGAGGAGGCGATAACTATGGCTACACCTTC. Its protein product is CATSRGGDNYGYTF. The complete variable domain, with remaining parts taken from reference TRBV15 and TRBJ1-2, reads DAMVIQNPRYQVTQFGKPVTLSCSQTLNHNVMYWYQQKSSQAPKLLFHYYDKDFNNEADTPDNFQSRRPNTSFCFLDIRSPGLGDTAMYLCATSRGGDNYGYTFGSGTRLTVV.

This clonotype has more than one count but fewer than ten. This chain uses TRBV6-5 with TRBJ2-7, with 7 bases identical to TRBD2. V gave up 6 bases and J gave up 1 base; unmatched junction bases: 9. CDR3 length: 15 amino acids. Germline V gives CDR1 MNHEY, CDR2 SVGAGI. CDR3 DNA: TGTGCCAGCAGACCCGGTCTAGCGGTTTCCTACGAGCAGTACTTC. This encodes CASRPGLAVSYEQYF.

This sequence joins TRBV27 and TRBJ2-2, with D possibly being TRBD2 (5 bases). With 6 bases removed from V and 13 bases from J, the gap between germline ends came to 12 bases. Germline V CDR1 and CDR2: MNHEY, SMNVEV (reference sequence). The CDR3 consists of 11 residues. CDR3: CASRPEGGLFF. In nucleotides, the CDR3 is TGTGCCAGCAGGCCCGAGGGTGGGCTGTTTTTT.

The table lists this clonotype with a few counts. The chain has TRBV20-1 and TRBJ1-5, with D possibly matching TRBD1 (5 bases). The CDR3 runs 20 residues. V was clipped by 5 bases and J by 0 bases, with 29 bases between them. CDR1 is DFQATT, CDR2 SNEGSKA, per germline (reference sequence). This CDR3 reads CSAQGLPGPNRLYSNQPQHF. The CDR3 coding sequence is TGCAGTGCTCAGGGCCTTCCGGGGCCCAACCGACTTTATAGCAATCAGCCCCAGCATTTT.

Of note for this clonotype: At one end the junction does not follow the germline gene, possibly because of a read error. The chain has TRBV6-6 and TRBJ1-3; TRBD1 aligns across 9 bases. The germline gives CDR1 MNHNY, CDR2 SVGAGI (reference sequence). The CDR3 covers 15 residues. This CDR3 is CTSSPGQGLGNTIYF. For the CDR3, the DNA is TGTACCAGCAGTCCCGGACAGGGGTTGGGAAACACCATATATTTT.

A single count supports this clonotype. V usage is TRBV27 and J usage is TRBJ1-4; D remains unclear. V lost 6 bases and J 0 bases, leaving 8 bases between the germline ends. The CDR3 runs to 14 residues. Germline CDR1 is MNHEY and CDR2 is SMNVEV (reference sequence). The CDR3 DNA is TGTGCCAGCAGGGGCTTCACAACTAATGAAAAACTGTTTTTT. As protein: CASRGFTTNEKLFF.

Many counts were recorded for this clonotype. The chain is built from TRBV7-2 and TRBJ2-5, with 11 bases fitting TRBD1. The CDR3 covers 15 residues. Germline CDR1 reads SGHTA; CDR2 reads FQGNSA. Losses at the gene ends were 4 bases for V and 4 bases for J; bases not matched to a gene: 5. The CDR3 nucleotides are TGTGCCAGCAGCTCCGGACAGGGGGCTGGAGAGACCCAGTACTTC. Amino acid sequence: CASSSGQGAGETQYF.

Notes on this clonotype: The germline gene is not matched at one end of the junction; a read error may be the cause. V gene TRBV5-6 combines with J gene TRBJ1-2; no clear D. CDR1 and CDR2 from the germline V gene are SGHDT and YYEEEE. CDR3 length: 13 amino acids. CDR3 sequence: CASSHDGHYGYTF. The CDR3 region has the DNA TGCGCCAGCAGCCACGACGGGCACTATGGCTACACCTTC.

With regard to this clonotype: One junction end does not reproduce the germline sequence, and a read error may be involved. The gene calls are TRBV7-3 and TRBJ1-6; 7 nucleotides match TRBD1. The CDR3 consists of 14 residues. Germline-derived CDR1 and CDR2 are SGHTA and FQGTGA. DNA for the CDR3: TGTGTCAGCAACCGACAGGGCTATAATTCACCCCTCCACTTT. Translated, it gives CVSNRQGYNSPLHF.

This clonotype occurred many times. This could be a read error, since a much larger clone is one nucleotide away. Here the CDR3 DNA reads TGTGCCAGCAGCTTAGTGTGGTCCTCCACAGATACGCAGTATTTT. It specifies CASSLVWSSTDTQYF. This chain connects TRBV7-9 to TRBJ2-3; D gene uncertain. Trimming shortened V by 1 base and J by 2 bases, and 10 bases separated the two germline ends. The CDR3 is 15 amino acids. CDR1 is SEHNR and CDR2 is FQNEAQ in the germline V gene (reference sequence).